What follows are 16 T cell receptor beta chains derived from one specimen sequenced in a study of T cell responses to AZD1222 COVID-19 vaccine. The table came from immunoSEQ multiplex PCR; TCRdb's copy has only in-frame clones and leaves some out. The sample carries about 150,000 clones, roughly 90% recorded once. The source material was peripheral blood, sampled 28 days after the second AZD1222 dose. The receptor source for this set is an adult who received the AZD1222 COVID-19 vaccine.

V and J are TRBV7-9 and TRBJ1-2; TRBD1 agrees at 12 bases. From germline, CDR1 is SEHNR and CDR2 FQNEAQ (reference sequence). The CDR3 runs 17 residues. V lost 5 bases, J lost 7 bases, and 14 bases stayed unmatched. The CDR3 sequence: CASSPARDRGRGFGYTF. CDR3 nucleotides: TGTGCCAGCAGCCCAGCCCGGGACAGGGGGCGAGGGTTTGGCTACACCTTC. The variable domain in full, with the rest retrieved from reference TRBV7-9 and TRBJ1-2, is DTGVSQNPRHKITKRGQNVTFRCDPISEHNRLYWYRQTLGQGPEFLTYFQNEAQLEKSRLLSDRFSAERPKGSFSTLEIQRTEQGDSAMYLCASSPARDRGRGFGYTFGSGTRLTVV.

V and J are TRBV5-1 and TRBJ1-5; perhaps TRBD1 as D (5 bases). The CDR3 sequence is 15 residues long. With 0 bases removed from V and 7 bases from J, the gap between germline ends came to 14 bases. Germline values: CDR1 SGHRS, CDR2 YFSETQ. CDR3 nucleotides: TGCGCCAGCAGCTTGGATGCAGGACATGGGCAGCCCCAGCATTTT. Protein product: CASSLDAGHGQPQHF.

The chain combines TRBV13 with TRBJ2-1, with 8 bases aligning to TRBD2. The junction had 17 bases not matched to a gene; V was cut back by 7 bases and J by 0 bases. Germline loops: CDR1 PRHDT, CDR2 FYEKMQ (reference sequence). This CDR3 spans 19 amino acids. CDR3 in DNA: TGTGCCAGCACCACCCGGGACGAGCGGGAGTTAAGCTCCTACAATGAGCAGTTCTTC. Its translation: CASTTRDERELSSYNEQFF.

For the CDR3, the DNA is TGTGCCGCCTCCGGAGATGGCTACACCTTC. This gives the protein CAASGDGYTF. The chain has TRBV6-6 and TRBJ1-2; D is uncertain. V dropped 11 bases and J dropped 6 bases, with 10 bases sitting between them. Germline CDR1 is MNHNY and CDR2 is SVGAGI (reference sequence). The CDR3 covers 10 residues.

The chain combines TRBV19 with TRBJ2-6, with TRBD2 identical over 13 bases. The germline V gene encodes CDR1 LNHDA and CDR2 SQIVND (reference sequence). The CDR3 length is 22 residues. V dropped 9 bases and J dropped 0; count of bases not matched to a gene: 20. The CDR3 region is CASRPQRPLAGGPDSGANVLTF. CDR3 bases: TGTGCCAGCCGTCCCCAACGACCACTAGCGGGAGGGCCCGACTCTGGGGCCAACGTCCTGACTTTC.

The count of this clone is one. J is TRBJ2-1 and V is TRBV6-1; 11 bases are shared with TRBD2. V trimming: 4 bases; J trimming: 5 bases; junction bases outside the gene matches: 10. Germline CDR1 MNHNS, CDR2 SASEGT. This CDR3 comprises 17 residues. The CDR3: CASSALGLAVDNNEQFF. The DNA for the CDR3 is TGTGCCAGCAGTGCCCTGGGACTAGCGGTTGATAACAATGAGCAGTTCTTC.

This clone occurred a few times. The chain joins TRBV5-1 to TRBJ2-1, with 8 bases that match TRBD2. The germline V gene encodes CDR1 SGHRS and CDR2 YFSETQ. V lost 3 bases and J lost 8; bases outside the gene matches: 10. The CDR3 consists of 15 residues. CDR3 in DNA: TGCGCCAGCAGCTGGAGCGGGAGATCCAATGATGAGCAGTTCTTC. Translating gives CASSWSGRSNDEQFF.

The chain links TRBV10-2 to TRBJ2-7; 9 bases map to TRBD1. V trimming: 6 bases; J trimming: 5 bases; junction bases outside the gene matches: 8. The CDR3 runs 14 residues. The germline V gene has CDR1 WSHSY and CDR2 SAAADI. This chain's CDR3 is CASSEGQGVHEQYF. CDR3 DNA sequence: TGCGCCAGCAGCGAGGGACAGGGAGTCCACGAGCAGTACTTC.

The CDR3 sequence: CASSPLGDGYTF. CDR3 DNA sequence: TGTGCCAGCAGCCCCCTAGGGGATGGCTACACCTTC. J is TRBJ1-2 and V is TRBV11-2; a possible D gene is TRBD1 (5 bases). V shed 5 bases and J shed 6 bases, with 10 bases lying between them. Germline CDR1 reads SGHAT; CDR2 reads FQNNGV. This CDR3 is built from 12 residues.

The chain recombines TRBV19 with TRBJ1-3, with D hard to call. V lost 9 bases to trimming and J lost 0 bases, with 15 bases between them. Germline V gives CDR1 LNHDA, CDR2 SQIVND (reference sequence). The CDR3 is 15 residues long. The CDR3 region is CASSREAHSGNTIYF. The CDR3 nucleotides read TGTGCCAGCTCCCGTGAGGCTCACTCTGGAAACACCATATATTTT.

The rearrangement uses TRBV4-1 and TRBJ1-4, with a weak D call TRBD1 (5 bases). The germline CDR1 and CDR2 sequences are MGHRA and YSYEKL. The V and J ends lost 0 bases and 5 bases respectively, with 10 bases between them. The CDR3 has 15 residues. CDR3 coding DNA: TGCGCCAGCAGCCAAGAGTATCGGGGGAATGAAAAACTGTTTTTT. It translates to CASSQEYRGNEKLFF.

Notes on this clone: The sample has other DNA sequences that encode this CDR3 too. This chain connects TRBV11-3 to TRBJ2-5; D may be TRBD1 (6 bases). This CDR3 spans 13 amino acids. The germline V gene encodes CDR1 SGHNT and CDR2 YENEEA. V was cut by 2 bases and J by 4 bases, with 8 bases left in between. CDR3 residues: CASSLQGTETQYF. The CDR3 DNA reads as TGTGCCAGCAGCTTACAGGGGACAGAGACCCAGTACTTC.

The chain employs TRBV29-1 and TRBJ2-7; TRBD2 matches 13 bases. Trimming at V came to 5 bases and at J to 2 bases, leaving 3 bases not matched to a gene. The CDR3 has 14 amino acids. Germline CDR1 reads SQVTM; CDR2 reads ANQGSEA. This CDR3 reads CSVPGTSGTYEQYF. Written as DNA, the CDR3 is TGCAGCGTTCCCGGGACTAGCGGGACCTACGAGCAGTACTTC.

This chain uses TRBV28 with TRBJ2-1; D is undetermined. The germline V gene encodes CDR1 MDHEN and CDR2 SYDVKM. The V end was cut by 3 bases, the J end by 10 bases, with 22 bases between. There are 16 residues in the CDR3. The CDR3 DNA sequence: TGTGCCAGCAGTTTTCGGGCTAGTTCGATCACCGGGGAGCAGTTCTTC. Amino acids: CASSFRASSITGEQFF.

J is TRBJ2-1 and V is TRBV24-1, with 13 nucleotides matching TRBD2. This CDR3 spans 18 amino acids. CDR1 and CDR2 (germline): KGHDR, SFDVKD. J lost 6 bases, V lost 9 bases, and 16 bases had no gene match. CDR3 region: CATGPGNDWTSGSNEQFF. In DNA, the CDR3 is TGTGCCACCGGCCCCGGGAACGACTGGACTAGCGGGAGCAATGAGCAGTTCTTC.

The chain uses TRBV7-8 and TRBJ2-1; D not resolved. The germline gives CDR1 SGHVS, CDR2 FQNEAQ. V lost 6 bases and J lost 1, with 7 bases in between. The CDR3 is 13 amino acids. The CDR3 region is CASSPRSYNEQFF. CDR3 nucleotides: TGTGCCAGCAGTCCAAGATCCTACAATGAGCAGTTCTTC. The complete variable domain, with remaining parts taken from reference TRBV7-8 and TRBJ2-1, reads GAGVSQSPRYKVAKRGQDVALRCDPISGHVSLFWYQQALGQGPEFLTYFQNEAQLDKSGLPSDRFFAERPEGSVSTLKIQRTQQEDSAVYLCASSPRSYNEQFFGPGTRLTVL.